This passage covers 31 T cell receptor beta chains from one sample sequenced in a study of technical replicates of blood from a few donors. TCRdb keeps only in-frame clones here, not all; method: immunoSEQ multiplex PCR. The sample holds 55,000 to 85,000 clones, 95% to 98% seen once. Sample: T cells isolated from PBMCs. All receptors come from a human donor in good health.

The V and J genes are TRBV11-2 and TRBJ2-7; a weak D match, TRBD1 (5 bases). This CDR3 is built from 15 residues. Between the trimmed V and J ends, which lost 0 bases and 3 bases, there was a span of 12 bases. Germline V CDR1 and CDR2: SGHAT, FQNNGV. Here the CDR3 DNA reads TGTGCCAGCAGCTTAGATGGTCAGGGTAACTACGAGCAGTACTTC. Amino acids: CASSLDGQGNYEQYF. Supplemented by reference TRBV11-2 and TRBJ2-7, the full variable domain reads EAGVAQSPRYKIIEKRQSVAFWCNPISGHATLYWYQQILGQGPKLLIQFQNNGVVDDSQLPKDRFSAERLKGVDSTLKIQPAKLEDSAVYLCASSLDGQGNYEQYFGPGTRLTVT.

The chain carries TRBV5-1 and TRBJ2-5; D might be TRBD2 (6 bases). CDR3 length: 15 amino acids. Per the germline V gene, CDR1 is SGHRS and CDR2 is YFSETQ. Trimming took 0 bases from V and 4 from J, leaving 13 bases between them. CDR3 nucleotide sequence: TGCGCCAGCAGCTTGGACGGGAGAGCTGGAGAGACCCAGTACTTC. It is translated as CASSLDGRAGETQYF. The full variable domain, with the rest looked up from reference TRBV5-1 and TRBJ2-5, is KAGVTQTPRYLIKTRGQQVTLSCSPISGHRSVSWYQQTPGQGLQFLFEYFSETQRNKGNFPGRFSGRQFSNSRSEMNVSTLELGDSALYLCASSLDGRAGETQYFGPGTRLLVL.

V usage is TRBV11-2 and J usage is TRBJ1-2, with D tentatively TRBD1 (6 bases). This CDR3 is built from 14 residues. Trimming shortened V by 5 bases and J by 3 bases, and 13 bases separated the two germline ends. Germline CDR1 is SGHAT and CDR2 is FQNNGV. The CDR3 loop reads CASSPQGAYYGYTF. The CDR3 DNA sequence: TGTGCCAGCAGCCCACAGGGAGCGTACTATGGCTACACCTTC.

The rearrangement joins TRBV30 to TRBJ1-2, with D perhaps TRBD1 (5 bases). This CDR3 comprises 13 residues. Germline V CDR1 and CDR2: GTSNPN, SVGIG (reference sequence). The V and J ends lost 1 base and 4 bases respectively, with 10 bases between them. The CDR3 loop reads CAWSGAGRYGYTF. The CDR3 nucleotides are TGTGCCTGGAGTGGGGCAGGGCGCTATGGCTACACCTTC.

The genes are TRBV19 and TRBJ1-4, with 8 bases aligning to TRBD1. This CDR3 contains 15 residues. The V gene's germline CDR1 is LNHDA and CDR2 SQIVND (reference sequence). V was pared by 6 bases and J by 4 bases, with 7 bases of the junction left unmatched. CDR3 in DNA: TGTGCCAGTAGGGACGGACAGGGTGGTAATGAAAAACTGTTTTTT. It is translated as CASRDGQGGNEKLFF.

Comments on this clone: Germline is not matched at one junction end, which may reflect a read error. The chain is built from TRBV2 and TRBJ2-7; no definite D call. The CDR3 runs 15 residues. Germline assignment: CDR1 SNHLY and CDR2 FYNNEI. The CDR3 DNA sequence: TGTGCTAGCAGTTCGACACGATTTCCCTCCTACGAGCAGTACTTC. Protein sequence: CASSSTRFPSYEQYF.

CDR3 amino acids: CASTLLMGAYTEAFF. The CDR3 bases are TGTGCCAGTACCTTATTAATGGGAGCTTACACTGAAGCTTTCTTT. The chain links TRBV19 to TRBJ1-1; D remains ambiguous. V was shortened by 7 bases and J by 3 bases, with 18 bases between the two germline ends. This CDR3 has 15 residues. Per germline, CDR1 LNHDA and CDR2 SQIVND (reference sequence).

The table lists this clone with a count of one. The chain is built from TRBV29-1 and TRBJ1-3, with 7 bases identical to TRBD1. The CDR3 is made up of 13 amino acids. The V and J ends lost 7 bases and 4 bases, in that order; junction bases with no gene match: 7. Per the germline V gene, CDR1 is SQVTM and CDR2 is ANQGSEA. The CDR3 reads CSAWTGSGNTIYF. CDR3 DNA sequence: TGCAGCGCATGGACAGGCTCGGGAAACACCATATATTTT.

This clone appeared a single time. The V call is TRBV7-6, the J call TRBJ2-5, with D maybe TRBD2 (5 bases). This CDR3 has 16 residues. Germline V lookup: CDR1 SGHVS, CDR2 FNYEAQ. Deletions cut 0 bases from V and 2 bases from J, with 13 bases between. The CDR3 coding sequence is TGTGCCAGCAGCTTAGCAATCCGGACTTCACAAGAGACCCAGTACTTC. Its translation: CASSLAIRTSQETQYF. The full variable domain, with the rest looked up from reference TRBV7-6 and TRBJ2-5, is GAGVSQSPRYKVTKRGQDVALRCDPISGHVSLYWYRQALGQGPEFLTYFNYEAQQDKSGLPNDRFSAERPEGSISTLTIQRTEQRDSAMYRCASSLAIRTSQETQYFGPGTRLLVL.

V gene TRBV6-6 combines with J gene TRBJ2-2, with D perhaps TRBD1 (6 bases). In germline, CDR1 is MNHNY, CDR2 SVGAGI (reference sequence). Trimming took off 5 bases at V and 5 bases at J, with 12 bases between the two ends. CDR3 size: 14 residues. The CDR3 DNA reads TGTGCCAGCAGTAGGCAGGGGCAGACCGGGGAGCTGTTTTTT. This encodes CASSRQGQTGELFF.

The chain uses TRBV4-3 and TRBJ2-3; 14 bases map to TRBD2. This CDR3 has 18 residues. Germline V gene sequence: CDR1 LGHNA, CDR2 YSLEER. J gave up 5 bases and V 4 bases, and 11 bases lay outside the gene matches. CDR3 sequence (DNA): TGCGCCAGCAGCCGGGGACTAGCGGGAGCGGGAGCCGGAGATACGCAGTATTTT. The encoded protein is CASSRGLAGAGAGDTQYF.

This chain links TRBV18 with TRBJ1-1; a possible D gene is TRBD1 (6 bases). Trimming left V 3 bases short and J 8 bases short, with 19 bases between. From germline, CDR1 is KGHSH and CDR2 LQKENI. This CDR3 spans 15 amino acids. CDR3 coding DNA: TGTGCCAGCTCACCCAAAAGTACAGGGCTGTCAGAAGCTTTCTTT. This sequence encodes CASSPKSTGLSEAFF.

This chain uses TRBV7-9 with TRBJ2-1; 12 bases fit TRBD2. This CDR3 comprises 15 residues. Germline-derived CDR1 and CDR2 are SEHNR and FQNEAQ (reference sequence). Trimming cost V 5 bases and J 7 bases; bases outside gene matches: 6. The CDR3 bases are TGTGCCAGCAGCGCCCGGACTAGCGGGGTGAATGAGCAGTTCTTC. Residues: CASSARTSGVNEQFF.

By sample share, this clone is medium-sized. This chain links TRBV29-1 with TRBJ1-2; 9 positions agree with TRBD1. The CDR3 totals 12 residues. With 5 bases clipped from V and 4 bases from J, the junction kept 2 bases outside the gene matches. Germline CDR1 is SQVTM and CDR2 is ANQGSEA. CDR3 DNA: TGCAGCGTTTCGGACAGGGGCTATGGCTACACCTTC. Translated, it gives CSVSDRGYGYTF.

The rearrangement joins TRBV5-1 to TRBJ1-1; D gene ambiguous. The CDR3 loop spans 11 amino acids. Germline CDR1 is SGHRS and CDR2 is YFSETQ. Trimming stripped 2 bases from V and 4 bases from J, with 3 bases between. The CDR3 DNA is TGCGCCAGCAGCTTCGGCACTGAAGCTTTCTTT. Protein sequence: CASSFGTEAFF.

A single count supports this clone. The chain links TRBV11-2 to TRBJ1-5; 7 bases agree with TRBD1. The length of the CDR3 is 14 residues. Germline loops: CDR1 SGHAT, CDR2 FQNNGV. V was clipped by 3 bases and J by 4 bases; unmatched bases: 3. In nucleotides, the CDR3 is TGTGCCAGCAGCTTGACAGGGAGTAATCAGCCCCAGCATTTT. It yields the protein CASSLTGSNQPQHF.

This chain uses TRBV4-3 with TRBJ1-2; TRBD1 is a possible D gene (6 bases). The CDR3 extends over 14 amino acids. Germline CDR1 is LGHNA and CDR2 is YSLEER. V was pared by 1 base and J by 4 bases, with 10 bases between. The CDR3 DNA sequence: TGCGCCAGCAGCCAAGTATCAGGGGTCTATGGCTACACCTTC. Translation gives CASSQVSGVYGYTF.

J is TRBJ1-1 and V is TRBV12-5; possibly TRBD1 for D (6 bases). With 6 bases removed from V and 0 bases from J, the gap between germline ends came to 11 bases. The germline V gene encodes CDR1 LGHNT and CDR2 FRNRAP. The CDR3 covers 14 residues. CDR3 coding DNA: TGTGCTAGTGGCCTGACAGGTTTGAACACTGAAGCTTTCTTT. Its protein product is CASGLTGLNTEAFF.

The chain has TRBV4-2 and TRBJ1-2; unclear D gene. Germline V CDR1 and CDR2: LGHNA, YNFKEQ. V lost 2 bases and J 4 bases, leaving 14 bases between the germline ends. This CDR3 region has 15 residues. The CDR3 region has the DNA TGTGCCAGCAGCCAATCGGCAGGAGGTAGCTATGGCTACACCTTC. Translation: CASSQSAGGSYGYTF.

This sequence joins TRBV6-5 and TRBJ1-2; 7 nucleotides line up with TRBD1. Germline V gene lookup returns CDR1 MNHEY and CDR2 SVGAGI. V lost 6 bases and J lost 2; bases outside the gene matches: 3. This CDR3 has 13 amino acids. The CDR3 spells CASRPGQNYGYTF. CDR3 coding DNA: TGTGCCAGCAGGCCGGGACAGAACTATGGCTACACCTTC.

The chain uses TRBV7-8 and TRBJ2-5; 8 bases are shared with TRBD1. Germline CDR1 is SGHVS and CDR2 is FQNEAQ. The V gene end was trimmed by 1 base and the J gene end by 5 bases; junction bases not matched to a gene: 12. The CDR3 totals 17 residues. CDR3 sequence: CASSLGRTGGRIETQYF. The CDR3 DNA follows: TGTGCCAGCAGCTTAGGTCGCACAGGGGGGCGCATTGAGACCCAGTACTTC.

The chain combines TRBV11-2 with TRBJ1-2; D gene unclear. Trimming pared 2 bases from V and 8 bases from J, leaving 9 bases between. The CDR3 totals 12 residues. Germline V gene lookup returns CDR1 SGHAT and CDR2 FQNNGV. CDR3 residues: CASSLNRRGYTF. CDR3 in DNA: TGTGCCAGCAGCTTAAACAGAAGAGGCTACACCTTC.

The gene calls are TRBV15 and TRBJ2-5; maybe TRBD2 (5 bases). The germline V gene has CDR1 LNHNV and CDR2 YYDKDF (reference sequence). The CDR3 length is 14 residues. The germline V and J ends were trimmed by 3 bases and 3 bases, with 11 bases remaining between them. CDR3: CATSSGSGKETQYF. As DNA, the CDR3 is TGTGCCACCAGCAGTGGGTCCGGGAAAGAGACCCAGTACTTC.

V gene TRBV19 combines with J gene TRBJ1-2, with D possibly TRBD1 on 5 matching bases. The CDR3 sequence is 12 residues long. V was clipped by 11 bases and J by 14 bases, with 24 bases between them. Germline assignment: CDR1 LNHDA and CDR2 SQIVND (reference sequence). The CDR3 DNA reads TGTGCCCGATCACAGGTCATTTCTCCTAGGACCTTC. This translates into CARSQVISPRTF.

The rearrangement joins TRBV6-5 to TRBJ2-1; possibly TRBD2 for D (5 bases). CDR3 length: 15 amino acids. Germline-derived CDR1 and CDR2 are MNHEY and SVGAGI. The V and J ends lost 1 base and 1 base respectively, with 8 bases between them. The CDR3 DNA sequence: TGTGCCAGCAGTTACTTCGGGGAGTCCTACAATGAGCAGTTCTTC. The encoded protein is CASSYFGESYNEQFF.

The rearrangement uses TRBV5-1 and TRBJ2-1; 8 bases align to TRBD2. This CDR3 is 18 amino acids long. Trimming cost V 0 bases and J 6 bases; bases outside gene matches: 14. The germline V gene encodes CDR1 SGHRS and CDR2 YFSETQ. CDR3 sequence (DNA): TGCGCCAGCAGCTTGGAGTATGGGAGCGGGAGTTCGGTCAATGAGCAGTTCTTC. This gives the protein CASSLEYGSGSSVNEQFF.

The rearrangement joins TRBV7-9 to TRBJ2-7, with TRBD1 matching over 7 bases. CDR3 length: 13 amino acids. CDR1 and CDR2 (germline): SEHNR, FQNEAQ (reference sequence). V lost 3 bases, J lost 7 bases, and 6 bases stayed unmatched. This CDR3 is CASSFQGEREQYF. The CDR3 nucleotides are TGTGCCAGCAGCTTCCAGGGGGAGCGAGAGCAGTACTTC.

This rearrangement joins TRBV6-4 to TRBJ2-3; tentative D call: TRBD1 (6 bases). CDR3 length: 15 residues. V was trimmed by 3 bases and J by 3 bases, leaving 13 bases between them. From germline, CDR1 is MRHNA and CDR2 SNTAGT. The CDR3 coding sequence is TGTGCCAGCAGTGAAGGGGCAGGGGAGACAGATACGCAGTATTTT. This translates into CASSEGAGETDTQYF.

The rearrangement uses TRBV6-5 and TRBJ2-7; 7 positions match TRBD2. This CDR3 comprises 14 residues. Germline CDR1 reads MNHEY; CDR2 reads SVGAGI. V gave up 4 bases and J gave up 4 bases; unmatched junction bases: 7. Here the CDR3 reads CASSWRAGVYEQYF. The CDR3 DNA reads TGTGCCAGCAGTTGGAGGGCGGGAGTATACGAGCAGTACTTC.

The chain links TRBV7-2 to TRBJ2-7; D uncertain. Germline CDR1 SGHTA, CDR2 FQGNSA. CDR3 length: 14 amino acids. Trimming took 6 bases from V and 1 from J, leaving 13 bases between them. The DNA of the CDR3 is TGTGCCAGCAGGACACTTTCGCTTTCCTACGAGCAGTACTTC. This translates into CASRTLSLSYEQYF.

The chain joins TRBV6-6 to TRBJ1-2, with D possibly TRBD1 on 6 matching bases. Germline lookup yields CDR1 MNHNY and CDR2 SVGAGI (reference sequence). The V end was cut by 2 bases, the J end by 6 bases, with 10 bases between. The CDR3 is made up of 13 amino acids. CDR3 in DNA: TGTGCCAGCAGTTACGGGGGCGCGGATGGCTACACCTTC. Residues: CASSYGGADGYTF.